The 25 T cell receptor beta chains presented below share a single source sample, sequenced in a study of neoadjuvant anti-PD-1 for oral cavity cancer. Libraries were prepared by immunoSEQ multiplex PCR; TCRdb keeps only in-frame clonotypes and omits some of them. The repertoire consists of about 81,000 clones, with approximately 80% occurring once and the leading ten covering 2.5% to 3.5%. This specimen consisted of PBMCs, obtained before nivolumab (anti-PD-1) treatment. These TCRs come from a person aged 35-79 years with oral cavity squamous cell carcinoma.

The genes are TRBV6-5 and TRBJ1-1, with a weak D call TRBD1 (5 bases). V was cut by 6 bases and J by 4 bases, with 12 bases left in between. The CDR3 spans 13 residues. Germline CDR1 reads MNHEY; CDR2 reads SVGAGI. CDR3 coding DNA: TGTGCCAGCAGCAATCTCGGGGGCACTGAAGCTTTCTTT. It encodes CASSNLGGTEAFF.

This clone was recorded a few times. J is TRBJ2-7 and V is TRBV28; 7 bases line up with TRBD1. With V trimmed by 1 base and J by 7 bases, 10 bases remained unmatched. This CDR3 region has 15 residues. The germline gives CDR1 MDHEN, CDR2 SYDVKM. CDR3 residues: CASSLSPLTGKEQYF. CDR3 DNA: TGTGCCAGCAGTTTATCACCCCTGACAGGGAAGGAGCAGTACTTC. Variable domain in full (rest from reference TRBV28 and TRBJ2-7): DVKVTQSSRYLVKRTGEKVFLECVQDMDHENMFWYRQDPGLGLRLIYFSYDVKMKEKGDIPEGYSVSREKKERFSLILESASTNQTSMYLCASSLSPLTGKEQYFGPGTRLTVT.

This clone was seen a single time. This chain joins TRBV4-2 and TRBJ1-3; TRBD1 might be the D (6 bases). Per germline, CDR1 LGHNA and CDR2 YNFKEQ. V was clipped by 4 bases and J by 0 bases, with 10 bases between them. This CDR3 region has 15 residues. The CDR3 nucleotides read TGTGCCAGCAGCCTGGACAGATTCTCTGGAAACACCATATATTTT. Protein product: CASSLDRFSGNTIYF.

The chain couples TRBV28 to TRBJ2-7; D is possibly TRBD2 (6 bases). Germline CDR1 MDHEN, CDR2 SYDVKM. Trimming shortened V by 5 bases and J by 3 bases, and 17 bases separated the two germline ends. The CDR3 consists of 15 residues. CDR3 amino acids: CASSGIGLPHYEQYF. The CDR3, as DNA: TGTGCCAGCAGTGGTATAGGACTACCCCACTACGAGCAGTACTTC.

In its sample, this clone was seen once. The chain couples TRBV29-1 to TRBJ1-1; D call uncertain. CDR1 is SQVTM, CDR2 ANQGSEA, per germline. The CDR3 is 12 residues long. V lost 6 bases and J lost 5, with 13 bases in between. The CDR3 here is CSVAQVGTEAFF. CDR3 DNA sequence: TGCAGCGTAGCGCAGGTGGGGACTGAAGCTTTCTTT. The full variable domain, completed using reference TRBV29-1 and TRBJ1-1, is SAVISQKPSRDICQRGTSLTIQCQVDSQVTMMFWYRQQPGQSLTLIATANQGSEATYESGFVIDKFPISRPNLTFSTLTVSNMSPEDSSIYLCSVAQVGTEAFFGQGTRLTVV.

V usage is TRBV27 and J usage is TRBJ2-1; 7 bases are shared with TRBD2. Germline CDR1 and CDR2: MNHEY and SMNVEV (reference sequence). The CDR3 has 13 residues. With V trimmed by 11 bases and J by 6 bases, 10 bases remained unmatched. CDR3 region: CAGEGRATNEQFF. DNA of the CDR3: TGTGCCGGGGAAGGGAGGGCCACCAATGAGCAGTTCTTC.

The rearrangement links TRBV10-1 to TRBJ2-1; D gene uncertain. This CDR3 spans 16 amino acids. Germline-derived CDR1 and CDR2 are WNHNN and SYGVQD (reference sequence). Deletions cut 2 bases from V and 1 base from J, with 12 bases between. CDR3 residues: CASSEIPRGSYNEQFF. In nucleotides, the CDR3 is TGCGCCAGCAGTGAGATACCCAGAGGATCCTACAATGAGCAGTTCTTC.

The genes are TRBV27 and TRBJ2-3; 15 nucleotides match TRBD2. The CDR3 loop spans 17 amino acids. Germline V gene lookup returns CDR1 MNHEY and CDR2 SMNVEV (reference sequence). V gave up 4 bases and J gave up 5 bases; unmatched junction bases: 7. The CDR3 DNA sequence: TGTGCCAGCAGTTCCAGGACTAGCGGGAGGGCTGGAGATACGCAGTATTTT. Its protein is CASSSRTSGRAGDTQYF.

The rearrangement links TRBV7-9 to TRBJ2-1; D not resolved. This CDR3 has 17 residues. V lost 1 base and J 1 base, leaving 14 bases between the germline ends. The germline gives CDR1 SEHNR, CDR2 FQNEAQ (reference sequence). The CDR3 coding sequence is TGTGCCAGCAGCTTAGATGGACCCCGAGGATCCTACAATGAGCAGTTCTTC. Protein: CASSLDGPRGSYNEQFF. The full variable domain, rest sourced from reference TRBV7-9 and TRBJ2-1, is DTGVSQNPRHKITKRGQNVTFRCDPISEHNRLYWYRQTLGQGPEFLTYFQNEAQLEKSRLLSDRFSAERPKGSFSTLEIQRTEQGDSAMYLCASSLDGPRGSYNEQFFGPGTRLTVL.

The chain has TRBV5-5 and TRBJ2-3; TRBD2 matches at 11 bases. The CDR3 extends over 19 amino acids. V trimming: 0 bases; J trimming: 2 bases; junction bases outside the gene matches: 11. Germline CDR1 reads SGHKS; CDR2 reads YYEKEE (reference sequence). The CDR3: CASSLGGLAAGGLTDTQYF. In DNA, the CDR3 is TGTGCCAGCAGCTTGGGGGGACTAGCGGCGGGAGGGCTCACAGATACGCAGTATTTT.

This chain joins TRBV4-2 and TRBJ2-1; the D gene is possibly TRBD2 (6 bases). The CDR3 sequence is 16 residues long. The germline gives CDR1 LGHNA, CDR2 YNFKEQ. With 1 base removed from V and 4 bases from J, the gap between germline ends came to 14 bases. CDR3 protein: CASSQGLGQTYNEQFF. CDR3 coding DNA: TGTGCCAGCAGCCAAGGACTAGGCCAAACTTACAATGAGCAGTTCTTC.

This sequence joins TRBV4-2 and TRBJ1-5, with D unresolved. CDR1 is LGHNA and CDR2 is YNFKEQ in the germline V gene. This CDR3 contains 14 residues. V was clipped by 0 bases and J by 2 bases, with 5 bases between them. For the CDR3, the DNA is TGTGCCAGCAGCCAAGAAATTGGCAATCAGCCCCAGCATTTT. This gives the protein CASSQEIGNQPQHF.

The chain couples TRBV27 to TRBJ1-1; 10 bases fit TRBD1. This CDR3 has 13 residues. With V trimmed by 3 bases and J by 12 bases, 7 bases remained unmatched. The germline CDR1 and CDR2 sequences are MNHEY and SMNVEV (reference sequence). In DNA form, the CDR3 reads TGTGCCAGCAGTTTCCAGGGACAGGGGAGGACTTTCTTT. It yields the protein CASSFQGQGRTFF.

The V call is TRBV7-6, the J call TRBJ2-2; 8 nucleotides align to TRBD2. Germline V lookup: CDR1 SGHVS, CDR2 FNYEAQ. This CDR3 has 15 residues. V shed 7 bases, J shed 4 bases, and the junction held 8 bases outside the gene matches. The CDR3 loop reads CASIPTSGGTGELFF. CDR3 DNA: TGTGCCAGCATCCCCACCAGCGGGGGCACCGGGGAGCTGTTTTTT.

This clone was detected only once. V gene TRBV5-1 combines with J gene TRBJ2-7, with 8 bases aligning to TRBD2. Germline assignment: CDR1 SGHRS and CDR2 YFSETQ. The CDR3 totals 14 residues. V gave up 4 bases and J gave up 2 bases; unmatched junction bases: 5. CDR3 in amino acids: CASSKGREAYEQYF. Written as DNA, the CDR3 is TGCGCCAGCAGCAAAGGGCGGGAGGCCTACGAGCAGTACTTC.

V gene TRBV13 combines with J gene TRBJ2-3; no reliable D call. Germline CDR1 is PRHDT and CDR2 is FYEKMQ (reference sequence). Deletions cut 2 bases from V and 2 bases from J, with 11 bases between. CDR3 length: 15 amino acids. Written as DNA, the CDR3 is TGTGCCAGCAGCTTAATGGCAGCTTACACAGATACGCAGTATTTT. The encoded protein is CASSLMAAYTDTQYF.

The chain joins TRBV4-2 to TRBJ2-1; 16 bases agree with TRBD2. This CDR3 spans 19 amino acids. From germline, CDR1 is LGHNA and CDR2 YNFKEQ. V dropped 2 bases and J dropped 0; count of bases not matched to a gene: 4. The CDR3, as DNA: TGTGCCAGCAGCCAAACGGGACTAGCGGGAGGGACCTCCTACAATGAGCAGTTCTTC. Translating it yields CASSQTGLAGGTSYNEQFF.

CDR3 amino acids: CASSLDGSGRARGTGELFF. CDR3 nucleotide sequence: TGCGCCAGCAGCTTGGACGGTAGCGGGAGGGCCAGGGGCACCGGGGAGCTGTTTTTT. The V gene is TRBV5-1, the J gene TRBJ2-2; 11 bases align to TRBD2. The CDR3 totals 19 residues. Germline trimming cut 0 bases from V and 4 bases from J; bases unmatched to any gene: 11. Germline loops: CDR1 SGHRS, CDR2 YFSETQ. Using reference TRBV5-1 and TRBJ2-2 for the parts outside the CDR3, the full variable domain is KAGVTQTPRYLIKTRGQQVTLSCSPISGHRSVSWYQQTPGQGLQFLFEYFSETQRNKGNFPGRFSGRQFSNSRSEMNVSTLELGDSALYLCASSLDGSGRARGTGELFFGEGSRLTVL.

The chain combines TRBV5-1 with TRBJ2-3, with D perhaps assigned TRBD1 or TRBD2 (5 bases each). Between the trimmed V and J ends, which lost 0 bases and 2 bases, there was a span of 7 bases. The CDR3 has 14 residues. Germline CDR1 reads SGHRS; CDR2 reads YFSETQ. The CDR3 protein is CASSLGDLTDTQYF. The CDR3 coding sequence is TGCGCCAGCAGCTTGGGGGACCTCACAGATACGCAGTATTTT.

CDR3 nucleotide sequence: TGCAGCGTTGCTCAAAACAGGGGGTCCGCAGATACGCAGTATTTT. It specifies CSVAQNRGSADTQYF. The chain has TRBV29-1 and TRBJ2-3; 8 nucleotides line up with TRBD1. The CDR3 contains 15 residues. The junction had 10 bases not matched to a gene; V was cut back by 4 bases and J by 4 bases. Germline CDR1 is SQVTM and CDR2 is ANQGSEA.

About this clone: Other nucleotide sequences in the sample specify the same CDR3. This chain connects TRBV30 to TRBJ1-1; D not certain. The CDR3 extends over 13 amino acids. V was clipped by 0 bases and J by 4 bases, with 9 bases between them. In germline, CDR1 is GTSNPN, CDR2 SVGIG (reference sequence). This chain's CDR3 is CAWSVGGGTEAFF. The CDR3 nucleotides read TGTGCCTGGAGTGTCGGAGGCGGCACTGAAGCTTTCTTT.

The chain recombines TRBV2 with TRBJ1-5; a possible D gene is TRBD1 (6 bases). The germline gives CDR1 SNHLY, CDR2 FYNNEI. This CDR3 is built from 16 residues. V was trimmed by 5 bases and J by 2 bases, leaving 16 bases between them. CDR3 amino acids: CASSPEGGAGNQPQHF. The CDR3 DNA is TGTGCCAGCAGTCCCGAGGGGGGCGCGGGCAATCAGCCCCAGCATTTT.

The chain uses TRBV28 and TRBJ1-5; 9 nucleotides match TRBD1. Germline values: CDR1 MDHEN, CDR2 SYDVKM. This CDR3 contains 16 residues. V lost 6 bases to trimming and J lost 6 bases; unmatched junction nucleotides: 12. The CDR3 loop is CASSLTTGGEGQPQHF. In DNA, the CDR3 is TGTGCCAGCAGCCTTACGACAGGGGGAGAAGGTCAGCCCCAGCATTTT.

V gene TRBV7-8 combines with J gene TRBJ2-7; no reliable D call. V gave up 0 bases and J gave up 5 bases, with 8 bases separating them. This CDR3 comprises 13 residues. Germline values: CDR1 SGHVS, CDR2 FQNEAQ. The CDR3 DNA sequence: TGTGCCAGCAGCTTAGCCATCTACAACGAGCAGTACTTC. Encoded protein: CASSLAIYNEQYF.

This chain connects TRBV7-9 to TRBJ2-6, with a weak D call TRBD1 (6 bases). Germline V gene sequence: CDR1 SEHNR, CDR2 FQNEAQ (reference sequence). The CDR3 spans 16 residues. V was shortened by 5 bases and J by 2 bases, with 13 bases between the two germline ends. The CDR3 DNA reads TGTGCCAGCAGCCCCCGACAGGACGCTGGGGCCAACGTCCTGACTTTC. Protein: CASSPRQDAGANVLTF.